The 27 T cell receptor beta chains in this list originate from one sample, sequenced in a study of post-analysis software for immune sequencing data. Points from the study as a whole: Five TRBV segments were significantly more frequent in patients than in controls. TRBV5-6, TRBV5-1 and TRBV20-1 were among these segments.

TCR beta libraries were prepared from cDNA with unique molecular identifiers. TCRdb re-called the PCR reads through MiXCR, storing one row per CDR3 protein. The table shows about 820,000 distinct CDR3 sequences, with around 53% occurring only once. For these receptors, no antigen is known. What was sequenced was blood. All receptors come from a girl between 5 and 17 years old with multiple sclerosis.

The rearrangement uses TRBV20-1 and TRBJ2-1; TRBD1 aligns across 9 bases. The trim removed 1 base at V and 7 bases at J, leaving 8 bases unmatched. This CDR3 contains 15 residues. Per germline, CDR1 DFQATT and CDR2 SNEGSKA (reference sequence). CDR3 residues: CSARAGTGIRNEQFF. The CDR3, as DNA: TGCAGTGCTAGAGCCGGGACAGGGATTCGAAATGAGCAGTTCTTC.

This clonotype showed up just a few times. CDR3 coding DNA: TGTGCCAGCAGATCGGGACTAGCGGGGACCTACGAGCAGTACTTC. It encodes CASRSGLAGTYEQYF. The V and J genes are TRBV7-9 and TRBJ2-7; 13 bases align to TRBD2. Trimming at V came to 6 bases and at J to 2 bases, leaving 4 bases not matched to a gene. The CDR3 is made up of 15 amino acids. Germline lookup yields CDR1 SEHNR and CDR2 FQNEAQ (reference sequence). The entire variable domain, with the rest obtained from reference TRBV7-9 and TRBJ2-7, is as follows: DTGVSQNPRHKITKRGQNVTFRCDPISEHNRLYWYRQTLGQGPEFLTYFQNEAQLEKSRLLSDRFSAERPKGSFSTLEIQRTEQGDSAMYLCASRSGLAGTYEQYFGPGTRLTVT.

This chain connects TRBV14 to TRBJ2-1; TRBD1 is a possible D gene (5 bases). Germline V gene lookup returns CDR1 SGHDN and CDR2 FVKESK. V was trimmed by 4 bases and J by 12 bases, leaving 13 bases between them. The CDR3 runs to 12 residues. The CDR3 DNA is TGTGCCAGCAGCCCACCTAGGGGTGGGCAGTTCTTC. This translates into CASSPPRGGQFF.

The chain employs TRBV7-9 and TRBJ2-7; D may be TRBD2 (5 bases). There are 15 residues in the CDR3. From germline, CDR1 is SEHNR and CDR2 FQNEAQ (reference sequence). Trimming removed 5 bases from V and 4 bases from J, with 18 bases in between. CDR3 coding DNA: TGTGCCAGCAGCGGGGATGGCGGGCTGCTTTACGAGCAGTACTTC. Translated, it gives CASSGDGGLLYEQYF.

V is TRBV14 and J is TRBJ2-4, with D tentatively TRBD2 (5 bases). The J call may be incorrect, as the DNA end agrees better with TRBJ2-7. This CDR3 is built from 17 residues. Per germline, CDR1 SGHDN and CDR2 FVKESK. For the CDR3, the DNA is TGTGCCAGCAGCCAAGATGAGGGCAGGAGACTACCCTACGAGCAGTACTTC. Its translation is CASSQDEGRRLPYEQYF.

This clonotype was found a few times. V and J are TRBV9 and TRBJ1-2; 7 positions agree with TRBD1. Per the germline V gene, CDR1 is SGDLS and CDR2 is YYNGEE. This CDR3 contains 15 residues. V gave up 3 bases and J gave up 2 bases; unmatched junction bases: 7. This chain's CDR3 is CASSARDSENYGYTF. CDR3 sequence (DNA): TGTGCCAGCAGCGCCAGGGACAGCGAAAACTATGGCTACACCTTC. The full variable domain, rest sourced from reference TRBV9 and TRBJ1-2, is DSGVTQTPKHLITATGQRVTLRCSPRSGDLSVYWYQQSLDQGLQFLIQYYNGEERAKGNILERFSAQQFPDLHSELNLSSLELGDSALYFCASSARDSENYGYTFGSGTRLTVV.

The chain joins TRBV10-3 to TRBJ1-2; TRBD1 agrees at 7 bases. Germline loops: CDR1 ENHRY, CDR2 SYGVKD. V shed 10 bases, J shed 4 bases, and the junction held 9 bases outside the gene matches. The CDR3 totals 13 residues. The CDR3 DNA follows: TGTGCCACCCAGACAGGGACCAGCTATGGCTACACCTTC. Translated, it gives CATQTGTSYGYTF.

V is TRBV20-1 and J is TRBJ2-4; TRBD2 matches 10 bases. The V segment lost 5 bases and the J segment 4 bases; nucleotides outside the gene matches: 8. CDR1 is DFQATT, CDR2 SNEGSKA, per germline (reference sequence). The CDR3 runs 15 residues. The CDR3 loop reads CSAPLKRGGKNIQYF. Written as DNA, the CDR3 is TGCAGTGCTCCACTAAAGCGGGGGGGAAAAAACATTCAGTACTTC.

This rearrangement joins TRBV14 to TRBJ2-3; 7 positions agree with TRBD1. The CDR3 spans 16 residues. The ends lost 5 bases at V and 4 bases at J; junction bases unmatched: 12. CDR1 and CDR2 from the germline V gene are SGHDN and FVKESK. This chain's CDR3 is CASSKGDREGSDTQYF. DNA of the CDR3: TGTGCCAGCAGCAAAGGAGACAGGGAAGGGTCAGATACGCAGTATTTT.

This clonotype was detected a few times. The V and J genes are TRBV7-6 and TRBJ1-6; TRBD1 matches at 11 bases. The CDR3 contains 15 residues. Germline trimming cut 5 bases from V and 5 bases from J; bases unmatched to any gene: 2. Per germline, CDR1 SGHVS and CDR2 FNYEAQ. CDR3 amino acids: CASSRTGGDNSPLHF. CDR3 nucleotides: TGTGCCAGCAGCAGGACAGGGGGCGATAATTCACCCCTCCACTTT.

The chain uses TRBV6-5 and TRBJ1-6, with D hard to call. Germline CDR1 reads MNHEY; CDR2 reads SVGAGI. The germline V and J ends were trimmed by 0 bases and 10 bases, with 19 bases remaining between them. CDR3 length: 17 amino acids. The CDR3 DNA sequence: TGTGCCAGCAGTTACTCGGGGTTGGCGTTGGGAGGCTCACCCCTCCACTTT. This encodes CASSYSGLALGGSPLHF.

This clonotype was detected only once. This chain connects TRBV20-1 to TRBJ2-7, with TRBD2 matching 15 bases. The ends lost 3 bases at V and 6 bases at J; junction bases unmatched: 12. Germline CDR1 DFQATT, CDR2 SNEGSKA (reference sequence). The CDR3 covers 17 residues. In nucleotides, the CDR3 is TGCAGTGCTAGCAAATCCGGGACTAGCGGGAGGTCCCTCGAGCAGTACTTC. Protein product: CSASKSGTSGRSLEQYF.

The table lists this clonotype with many counts. J is TRBJ1-5 and V is TRBV9, with 8 bases identical to TRBD1. Germline CDR1 is SGDLS and CDR2 is YYNGEE. This CDR3 region has 16 residues. Losses at the gene ends were 3 bases for V and 6 bases for J; bases not matched to a gene: 11. The CDR3 DNA reads TGTGCCAGCAGCGAGGGGGCAGGGGGCGTGGGTCAGCCCCAGCATTTT. This sequence encodes CASSEGAGGVGQPQHF.

The chain employs TRBV3-1 and TRBJ1-1; the D is unclear. CDR1 and CDR2 (germline): LGHDT, YNNKEL (reference sequence). The CDR3 runs to 14 residues. Between the trimmed V and J ends, which lost 1 base and 3 bases, there was a span of 9 bases. The CDR3 DNA is TGTGCCAGCAGCCAAGTGTCGCAATACACTGAAGCTTTCTTT. Amino acid sequence: CASSQVSQYTEAFF. Full variable domain (missing parts from reference TRBV3-1 and TRBJ1-1): DTAVSQTPKYLVTQMGNDKSIKCEQNLGHDTMYWYKQDSKKFLKIMFSYNNKELIINETVPNRFSPKSPDKAHLNLHINSLELGDSAVYFCASSQVSQYTEAFFGQGTRLTVV.

The sample holds one count of this clonotype. This sequence joins TRBV15 and TRBJ2-3; D is possibly TRBD2 (5 bases). Germline V gene lookup returns CDR1 LNHNV and CDR2 YYDKDF (reference sequence). This CDR3 has 16 amino acids. V was trimmed by 0 bases and J by 2 bases, leaving 12 bases between them. The CDR3 protein is CATSREGSKVTDTQYF. In nucleotides, the CDR3 is TGTGCCACCAGCAGAGAGGGGAGCAAGGTCACAGATACGCAGTATTTT.

This chain connects TRBV24-1 to TRBJ2-3; perhaps D is TRBD1 or TRBD2 (5 bases each). The CDR3 length is 16 residues. Germline V gene data show CDR1 as KGHDR and CDR2 as SFDVKD. The V gene lost 6 bases and the J gene lost 5 bases, with 20 bases spanning the gap. The chain's CDR3 is CATSTSGTGNQDTQYF. In DNA form, the CDR3 reads TGTGCCACCAGTACGTCCGGGACCGGGAATCAAGATACGCAGTATTTT.

This chain links TRBV9 with TRBJ2-7; the D gene could be TRBD1 or TRBD2 (6 bases each). The CDR3 is 13 residues long. From germline, CDR1 is SGDLS and CDR2 YYNGEE. V was cut by 4 bases and J by 4 bases, with 12 bases left in between. As DNA, the CDR3 is TGTGCCAGCAGCATGCGGGACAATTACGAGCAGTACTTC. It translates to CASSMRDNYEQYF.

This clonotype was observed a few times. This chain uses TRBV9 with TRBJ2-1; D uncertain. V was shortened by 0 bases and J by 8 bases, with 12 bases between the two germline ends. This CDR3 has 14 amino acids. Germline V gives CDR1 SGDLS, CDR2 YYNGEE. CDR3 sequence: CASSVGLARDEQFF. CDR3 sequence (DNA): TGTGCCAGCAGCGTAGGATTAGCTCGCGATGAGCAGTTCTTC.

The chain carries TRBV7-2 and TRBJ1-6; no reliable D call. The CDR3 totals 16 residues. V dropped 6 bases and J dropped 7 bases, with 19 bases sitting between them. The V gene's germline CDR1 is SGHTA and CDR2 FQGNSA. The CDR3 region is CASRHNSGITNSPLHF. The CDR3 coding sequence is TGTGCCAGCAGGCACAATTCCGGGATCACCAATTCACCCCTCCACTTT. The variable domain in full, completed from reference TRBV7-2 and TRBJ1-6, reads GAGVSQSPSNKVTEKGKDVELRCDPISGHTALYWYRQSLGQGLEFLIYFQGNSAPDKSGLPSDRFSAERTGGSVSTLTIQRTQQEDSAVYLCASRHNSGITNSPLHFGNGTRLTVT.

This clonotype was counted between two and nine times. DNA for the CDR3: TGTGCCAGCAGCCTATCAGCCCGCACAGGGGGGAATTCACCCCTCCACTTT. Its translation is CASSLSARTGGNSPLHF. This chain links TRBV14 with TRBJ1-6; TRBD1 aligns across 8 bases. Germline V gene lookup returns CDR1 SGHDN and CDR2 FVKESK. There are 17 residues in the CDR3. The V gene end was trimmed by 4 bases and the J gene end by 7 bases; junction bases not matched to a gene: 12.

This clonotype was counted a single time. The chain joins TRBV14 to TRBJ1-1; no clear D gene. The CDR3 covers 14 residues. Germline V gene sequence: CDR1 SGHDN, CDR2 FVKESK. Trimming left V 7 bases short and J 1 base short, with 13 bases between. The CDR3 nucleotides are TGTGCCAGCAAACTTTCCACAGCGAACACTGAAGCTTTCTTT. Its translation: CASKLSTANTEAFF.

This CDR3 reads CASSFRDRYEQYF. In DNA, the CDR3 is TGTGCCAGCAGCTTCCGGGACCGCTACGAGCAGTACTTC. The V gene is TRBV7-4, the J gene TRBJ2-7, with D possibly being TRBD1 or TRBD2 (5 bases each). The germline V gene encodes CDR1 SGHVT and CDR2 SQSDAQ. This CDR3 has 13 amino acids. V was shortened by 3 bases and J by 3 bases, with 9 bases between the two germline ends.

The chain couples TRBV12-5 to TRBJ2-1; 7 nucleotides match TRBD2. This CDR3 comprises 16 residues. The trim removed 6 bases at V and 6 bases at J, leaving 14 bases unmatched. Germline CDR1 and CDR2: LGHNT and FRNRAP. The CDR3 spells CASGRRMASGFNEQFF. The CDR3, as DNA: TGTGCTAGTGGCCGTCGTATGGCTAGCGGATTCAATGAGCAGTTCTTC.

This chain links TRBV25-1 with TRBJ2-1, with D possibly matching TRBD1 (7 bases). This CDR3 has 16 amino acids. Germline-derived CDR1 and CDR2 are MGHDK and SYGVNS. V gave up 3 bases and J gave up 7 bases, with 19 bases separating them. The CDR3 loop reads CASSDRGAGRGNEQFF. In DNA, the CDR3 is TGTGCCAGCAGTGACAGGGGGGCGGGAAGGGGGAATGAGCAGTTCTTC.

The chain has TRBV28 and TRBJ2-4; 10 nucleotides match TRBD1. The CDR3 runs 21 residues. Germline V lookup: CDR1 MDHEN, CDR2 SYDVKM. With V trimmed by 5 bases and J by 1 base, 20 bases remained unmatched. CDR3 sequence (DNA): TGTGCCAGCAGTCAAAACGGCCCGTGGTGGGACAGGGGTATGGCCAAAAACATTCAGTACTTC. This codes for CASSQNGPWWDRGMAKNIQYF.

The sample holds a few counts of this clonotype. The rearrangement links TRBV11-1 to TRBJ1-6; TRBD1 agrees at 7 bases. This CDR3 is 14 amino acids long. Trimming cost V 4 bases and J 7 bases; bases outside gene matches: 4. Germline assignment: CDR1 SGHAT and CDR2 FQDESV (reference sequence). In nucleotides, the CDR3 is TGTGCCAGCAGCTGGAGGGACAGAAATTCACCCCTCCACTTT. Its protein is CASSWRDRNSPLHF.

This clonotype was seen more than once but under ten times. The chain combines TRBV7-2 with TRBJ2-3, with D possibly matching TRBD2 (6 bases). CDR1 is SGHTA, CDR2 FQGNSA, per germline. CDR3 size: 15 residues. Trimming took 6 bases from V and 2 from J, leaving 15 bases between them. The CDR3 DNA reads TGTGCCAGCAGTCCGGGGAGGAGAAACACAGATACGCAGTATTTT. This codes for CASSPGRRNTDTQYF. Supplemented by reference TRBV7-2 and TRBJ2-3, the full variable domain reads GAGVSQSPSNKVTEKGKDVELRCDPISGHTALYWYRQSLGQGLEFLIYFQGNSAPDKSGLPSDRFSAERTGGSVSTLTIQRTQQEDSAVYLCASSPGRRNTDTQYFGPGTRLTVL.